Reported below is one TCR beta chain. No antigen is known for it. One end of the junction varies from germline; a read error may be responsible. This record belongs to a study of blood T cells in healthy people across ages (dated by TCRdb to the mid-2010s). Notes on the research overall: Template switching captured roughly one uniquely barcoded TCR beta cDNA molecule per two T cells in model experiments. To track age-related changes in TCR beta repertoire diversity, the study relied on deep sequencing normalized with unique cDNA molecular identifiers. The donors were split into four age groups: young (average 16 years), middle-aged (39), aged (around 67) and long-lived (approximately 80). Two additional independent replicas of 1 million unique cDNA reads from the same blood draw were analyzed for two donors (one aged 18 to 30 and one aged 80 or older). What the authors observed across the whole study: Since profiling was done on bulk unsorted PBMCs, naive and antigen-experienced compartments could not be conclusively compared. Estimates of total diversity based on one million sequenced T cells were considered lower bounds and underestimates. Because the CMV infection status of the donors was unknown, age-related changes in expanded clonotypes may potentially have been confounded. Observed TCR beta diversity per million T cells fell roughly linearly with age, and a significant reduction was already apparent by age roughly 41. The long-lived group showed more naive CD4+ T cells, fewer expanded clones and increased TCR diversity than the aged group, suggesting age selection. There was a strong correlation between observed TCR beta diversity and the percentage of naive T cells measured by flow cytometry.

The method was 5' RACE. Sequencing relied on an Illumina HiSeq 2500. A second PCR of roughly 7 to 11 cycles was run with a J-beta primer mix and a sample-barcoded 5' primer. A template-switch 5' adaptor carrying 12 random nucleotides introduced a unique molecular identifier onto each TCR beta cDNA molecule. Each sample yielded at least 3 million CDR3-containing paired-end reads. All of the RNA was converted into first-strand cDNA using the Mint cDNA synthesis kit, with a TRBC-specific oligonucleotide serving as the primer. After uracil-DNA glycosylase treatment, a first 18-cycle PCR used universal primers M1SS and BC2_uni_R on all cDNA. As for the authors' bioinformatics: Normalization of each sample was performed by random selection of 1 million high-quality reads, each carrying a distinct molecular identifier. Instead of being binned into consensus sequences, reads with shared molecular identifiers were discarded. MiTCR, with a Q25 quality threshold and the strictest error-elimination algorithm, was used for CDR3 identification, clonotype clustering and error correction. Lower-bound total TCR beta diversity was estimated with a nonparametric unseen species model using Euler transformation. In-frame beta chains were kept once TCRdb had trimmed the public reads at Q25 with fastp and called clones with MiXCR. Merged by CDR3 protein, the rows form single entries marked with the most common genes and DNA. What appears here as the V and J calls and clone size reflects TCRdb's work, not the paper's. The table for this sample lists approximately 800,000 distinct CDR3 sequences; 25% of them were counted only once. The ten top clones hold approximately 3.7% of the sample.

The 35 to 40 donors, aged 6 to 90 years, were systemically healthy Caucasian individuals from Russia. Roughly 11 milliliters of peripheral blood were drawn from each donor into EDTA-treated Vacutainer tubes. Ficoll-Paque density-gradient centrifugation was used to isolate PBMCs, with at least 6.5 million per sample. Total RNA, at least 6 micrograms per sample, was extracted from PBMCs with Trizol reagent. For every donor, an aliquot of PBMCs went through flow cytometry to measure the percentages of naive CD45RAhigh/CD27high T cells. From cysteine to phenylalanine, the CDR3 is 16 amino acids long. CDR3 DNA only is kept here, 48 bases in frame from base 1. From a lookup of the germline V gene, CDR1 and CDR2 are SGHTA and FQGNSA. These same data were also listed under a study on T cells of mothers and their children. As described in the second report: The donors were nine systemically healthy Caucasian individuals, made up of three mothers and their six children. cDNA synthesis consumed the entire amount of extracted RNA, loaded at around 1.5 ug RNA in each 15 ul reaction. In the second PCR, the M1S primer introduced both the sample barcodes and 2-4 random nucleotides. More than 9 million TCR beta CDR3 reads were obtained from each mother, and roughly 3.1 million reads were obtained from each child. TCR recombination output is similarly shaped by thymic selection in related and unrelated pairs, with a minor effect exerted by inherited differences. Normalized repertoire overlap in related mother-child pairs was always slightly higher than in unrelated mother-child pairs, but the difference was never significant. Persistent microchimeric T cell clones were not detected, at a sensitivity of approximately 100 clones per million clonotypes. The study used deep NGS to compare TCR beta repertoires of mothers and children, seeking features distinguishing related mother-child pairs from unrelated individuals. On average, the children were roughly 11 +/- 4 years old, while the mothers were around 40 +/- 4 years old. After adapter ligation was performed with NEBNext reagents, the libraries were sequenced on an Illumina HiSeq 2000 with 100+100 nt paired-end reads. To avoid cross-contamination, the mother libraries and the child libraries were prepared a month apart and sequenced in separate runs. For each donor, between about 500,000 and 2,000,000 distinct TCR beta clonotypes were identified. Naive TCR beta clonotypes were estimated from low-frequency clonotypes matched to each donor's FACS-determined naive share, without sorting.

The material sequenced was blood. The clonotype was recovered from a boy aged 5-17 years in good health. The V gene is TRBV7-2 and the J gene is TRBJ2-1; 5 matching bases give a weak D call of TRBD1. The bases read TGTGTCAGCAGCTTAGAAGGGGCGGTTCCCTACAATGAGCAGTTCTTC. Its product reads: CVSSLEGAVPYNEQFF. When the CDR3 is completed using the reference TRBV7-2 and TRBJ2-1 genes on either side, the full variable domain is GAGVSQSPSNKVTEKGKDVELRCDPISGHTALYWYRQSLGQGLEFLIYFQGNSAPDKSGLPSDRFSAERTGGSVSTLTIQRTQQEDSAVYLCVSSLEGAVPYNEQFFGPGTRLTVL.